This record concerns one T cell receptor (beta chain) sequence. These data are taken from a study of control samples from healthy donors and cancer patients. V shed 3 bases and J 0 bases; nucleotides not matched to a gene: 3. The CDR3 has 16 amino acids. Germline lookup yields CDR1 KGHSH and CDR2 LQKENI. This table comes from immunoSEQ multiplex PCR, and its TCRdb copy is limited to in-frame clones, with some not included. This sample has under 200,000 clones, with 85% to 95% found just once. This chain connects TRBV18 to TRBJ1-3; 9 bases match TRBD1. Sequenced input: blood. The clonotype originates from an older woman in good health. The CDR3 coding sequence is TGTGCCAGCTCACCCGGGACAGGGAGCTCTGGAAACACCATATATTTT. Residues: CASSPGTGSSGNTIYF.